This T cell receptor beta chain derives from a study of T cell repertoires in cytomegalovirus infection. Overall study context: It was the public TCR beta signatures that indicated both CMV infection and matching HLA type.

At least ten counts were recorded for this clonotype. Its target is unknown. TCRdb ran MiXCR on the reads and lists one entry per CDR3 protein. The sample carries about 51,000 distinct CDR3 sequences, over 15% recorded once. The CDR3 runs 13 residues. Germline loops: CDR1 DFQATT, CDR2 SNEGSKA (reference sequence). The V gene lost 3 bases and the J gene lost 2 bases, with 11 bases spanning the gap. J is TRBJ2-7 and V is TRBV20-1; D remains ambiguous. Specimen: CD8+ T cells from cultured PBMCs, collected from culture after CMV antigen stimulation. This receptor was obtained from a human donor in good health (CMV status not recorded). Some clones in this sample may be carry-over from other donors' samples. In nucleotides, the CDR3 is TGCAGTGCTAGGTCTGGGGAAACCTACGAGCAGTACTTC. Its translation is CSARSGETYEQYF.